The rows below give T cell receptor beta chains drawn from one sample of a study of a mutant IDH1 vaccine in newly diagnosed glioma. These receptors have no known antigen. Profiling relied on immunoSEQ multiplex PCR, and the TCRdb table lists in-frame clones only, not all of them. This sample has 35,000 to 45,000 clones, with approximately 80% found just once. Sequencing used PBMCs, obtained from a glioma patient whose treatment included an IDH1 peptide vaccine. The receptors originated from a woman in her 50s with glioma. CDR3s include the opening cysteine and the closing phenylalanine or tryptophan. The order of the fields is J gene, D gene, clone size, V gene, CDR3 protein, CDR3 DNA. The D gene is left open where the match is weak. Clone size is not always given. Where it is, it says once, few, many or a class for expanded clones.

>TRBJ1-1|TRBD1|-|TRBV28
CASSGDSHLRGAFF
TGTGCCAGCAGCGGGGACAGCCATCTTCGAGGAGCTTTCTTT
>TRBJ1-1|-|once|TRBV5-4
CASSPKGGANTEAFF
TGTGCCAGCAGCCCTAAGGGGGGGGCGAACACTGAAGCTTTCTTT
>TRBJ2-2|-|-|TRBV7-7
CASRTNTGELFF
TGTGCCAGCAGGACGAACACCGGGGAGCTGTTTTTT
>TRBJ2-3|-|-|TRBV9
CAQGVGERIHTDTQYF
TGTGCCCAAGGGGTAGGGGAGAGGATCCACACAGATACGCAGTATTTT
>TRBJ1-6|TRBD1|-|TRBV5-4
CASSSGTGGSPLHF
TGTGCCAGCAGCTCCGGGACAGGAGGCTCACCCCTCCACTTT
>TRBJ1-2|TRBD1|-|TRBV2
CAGRGLNYGYTF
TGTGCCGGCAGGGGGCTGAACTATGGCTACACCTTC
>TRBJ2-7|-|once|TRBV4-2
CASSQKGAGQREQYF
TGTGCCAGCAGCCAAAAGGGAGCGGGCCAGCGCGAGCAGTACTTC
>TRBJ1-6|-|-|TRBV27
CASSLLGSPLHF
TGTGCCAGCAGTTTACTAGGGTCACCCCTCCACTTT
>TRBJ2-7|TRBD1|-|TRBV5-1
CASSATGTGAYEQYF
TGCGCCAGCAGCGCAACCGGGACAGGGGCCTACGAGCAGTACTTC
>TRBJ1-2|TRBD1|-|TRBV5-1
CASSPRTSGGVGYGYTF
TGCGCCAGCAGCCCGAGGACCTCAGGGGGCGTCGGATATGGCTACACCTTC
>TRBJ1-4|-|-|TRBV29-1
CSAAGHPSNNEKLFF
TGCAGCGCCGCCGGACATCCTTCAAATAATGAAAAACTGTTTTTT
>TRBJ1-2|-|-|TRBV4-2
CASSQDRVGWFGYTF
TGTGCCAGCAGCCAAGATCGGGTAGGGTGGTTTGGCTACACCTTC
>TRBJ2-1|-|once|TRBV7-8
CASSFDSKSFNEQFF
TGTGCCAGCAGCTTTGACTCCAAATCCTTCAATGAGCAGTTCTTC
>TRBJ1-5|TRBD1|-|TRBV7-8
CASSLGQGNNQPQHF
TGTGCCAGCAGCTTAGGACAGGGGAACAATCAGCCCCAGCACTTT
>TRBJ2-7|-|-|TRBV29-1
CSAEAGFDEQYF
TGCAGCGCCGAGGCAGGGTTCGACGAGCAGTACTTC
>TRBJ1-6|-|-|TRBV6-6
CASSYEGDHSPLHF
TGTGCCAGCAGTTACGAGGGAGATCATTCACCCCTCCACTTT
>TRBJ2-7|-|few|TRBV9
CASSVGLSYEQYF
TGTGCCAGCAGCGTAGGGCTTTCCTACGAGCAGTACTTC
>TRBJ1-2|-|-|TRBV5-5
CASSPGRGYTF
TGTGCCAGCAGCCCGGGGAGGGGCTACACCTTC
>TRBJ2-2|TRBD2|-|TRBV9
CASSVGRGAGELFF
TGTGCCAGCAGCGTAGGACGGGGGGCCGGGGAGCTGTTTTTT
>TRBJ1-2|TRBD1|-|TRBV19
CASSHARDRGHGYTF
TGTGCCAGTAGCCACGCCCGGGACAGGGGTCACGGCTACACCTTC
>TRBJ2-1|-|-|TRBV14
CASSRVGESYNEQFF
TGTGCCAGCAGCCGCGTAGGGGAATCCTACAATGAGCAGTTCTTC
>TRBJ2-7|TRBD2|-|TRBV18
CASSRGTSGGYEQYF
TGTGCCAGCTCACGAGGGACTAGCGGGGGTTACGAGCAGTACTTC
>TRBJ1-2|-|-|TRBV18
CASSPPGASNYGYTF
TGTGCCAGCTCACCACCGGGAGCTTCTAACTATGGCTACACCTTC
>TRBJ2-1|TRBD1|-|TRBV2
CASSEAVQGGNEQFF
TGTGCCAGCAGTGAAGCGGTACAGGGGGGCAATGAGCAGTTCTTC
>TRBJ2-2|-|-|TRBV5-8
CASSEGTRFRTGELFF
TGTGCCAGCAGCGAGGGCACTAGGTTTCGTACCGGGGAGCTGTTTTTT
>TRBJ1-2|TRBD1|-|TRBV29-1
CSVLRDRDSGGYTF
TGCAGCGTTCTCCGGGACAGGGACTCCGGCGGCTACACCTTC
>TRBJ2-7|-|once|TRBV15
CATSRDPGTSYEQYF
TGTGCCACCAGCAGAGACCCCGGTACCTCCTACGAGCAGTACTTC
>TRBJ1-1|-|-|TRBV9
CASSDGARAEAFF
TGTGCCAGCAGCGATGGGGCGAGGGCTGAAGCTTTCTTT
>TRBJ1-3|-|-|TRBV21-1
CASSKGNGTRSSGNTIYF
TGTGCCAGCAGCAAAGGGAATGGCACCAGGTCCTCTGGAAACACCATATATTTT
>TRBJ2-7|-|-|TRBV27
CASSLSPADSYEQYF
TGTGCCAGCAGTTTATCCCCAGCCGACTCCTACGAGCAGTACTTC
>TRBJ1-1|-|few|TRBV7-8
CASSLETRYTEAFF
TGTGCCAGCAGCTTAGAGACCCGCTACACTGAAGCTTTCTTT
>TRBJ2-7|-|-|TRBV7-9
CASSLSLVGEQYF
TGTGCCAGCAGCCTCTCCTTGGTTGGGGAGCAGTACTTC
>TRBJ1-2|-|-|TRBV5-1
CASSLNPGTDGYTF
TGCGCCAGCAGCTTGAATCCAGGGACGGATGGCTACACCTTC
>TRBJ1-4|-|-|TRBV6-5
CASSYGRAIGEKLFF
TGTGCCAGCAGTTACGGAAGGGCTATTGGAGAAAAACTGTTTTTT
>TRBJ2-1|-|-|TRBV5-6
CASSQPQGRSYNEQFF
TGTGCCAGCAGCCAACCACAGGGCCGCTCCTACAATGAGCAGTTCTTC
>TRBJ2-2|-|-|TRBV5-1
CASSFGDTGELFF
TGCGCCAGCAGCTTTGGGGACACCGGGGAGCTGTTTTTT
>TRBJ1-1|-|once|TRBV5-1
CASSRGDTRAFF
TGCGCCAGCAGCAGGGGCGACACTCGAGCTTTCTTT
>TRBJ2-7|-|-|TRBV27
CASSAGSYEQYF
TGTGCCAGCAGTGCAGGGTCCTACGAGCAGTACTTC
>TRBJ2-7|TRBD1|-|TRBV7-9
CASSLVGQGVNEQYF
TGTGCCAGCAGCTTAGTCGGACAGGGGGTGAACGAGCAGTACTTC